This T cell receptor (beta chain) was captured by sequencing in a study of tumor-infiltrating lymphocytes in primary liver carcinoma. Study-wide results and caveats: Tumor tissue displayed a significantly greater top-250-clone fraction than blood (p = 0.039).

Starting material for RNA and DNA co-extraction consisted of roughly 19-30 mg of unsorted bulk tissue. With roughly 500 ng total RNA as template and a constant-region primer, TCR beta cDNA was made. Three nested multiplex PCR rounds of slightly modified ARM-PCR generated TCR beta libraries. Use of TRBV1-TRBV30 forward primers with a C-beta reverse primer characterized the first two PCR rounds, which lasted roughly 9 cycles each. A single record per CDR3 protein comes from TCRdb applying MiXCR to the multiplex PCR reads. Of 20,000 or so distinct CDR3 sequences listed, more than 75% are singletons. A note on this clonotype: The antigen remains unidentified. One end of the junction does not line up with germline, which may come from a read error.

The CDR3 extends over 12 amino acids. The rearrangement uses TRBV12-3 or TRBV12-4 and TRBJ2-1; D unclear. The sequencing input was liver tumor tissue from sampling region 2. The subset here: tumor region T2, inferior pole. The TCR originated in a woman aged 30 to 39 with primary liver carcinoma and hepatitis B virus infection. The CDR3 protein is CASSLAESEQFF. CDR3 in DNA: TGTGCCAGCAGTTTAGCGGAGAGCGAGCAGTTCTTT.